Following are 11 T cell receptor beta chains from one sample sequenced in a study of spatial heterogeneity in lung cancer. TCRdb reprocessed the 5' RACE reads via MiXCR and lists one record per CDR3 protein. The data hold about 15,000 distinct CDR3 sequences, with 6.5% to 8.5% observed a single time. Time point given: sample taken at primary tumor resection. Unsorted samples of tumor, nontumor lung or frozen PBMC had their whole RNA sequenced. This sample comprised PBMCs, obtained at surgery. The receptors originated from a female donor with early-stage non-small cell lung cancer.

This clonotype came up many times. The V call is TRBV6-5, the J call TRBJ2-7; possible D gene TRBD2, 5 bases. CDR1 MNHEY and CDR2 SVGAGI come from the germline V gene. The CDR3 has 13 residues. The germline V and J ends were trimmed by 5 bases and 1 base, with 9 bases remaining between them. The CDR3 spells CASSRTSSYEQYF. CDR3 coding DNA: TGTGCCAGCAGTCGTACTAGTTCCTACGAGCAGTACTTC.

This clonotype was seen a handful of times. The V call is TRBV7-2, the J call TRBJ2-3, with D possibly TRBD2 on 6 matching bases. Trimming stripped 5 bases from V and 8 bases from J, with 20 bases between. The CDR3 contains 15 residues. Germline V gives CDR1 SGHTA, CDR2 FQGNSA. The CDR3 DNA reads TGTGCCAGCAGCGATCCCCGCGGGGCAGCCCCTACGCAGTATTTT. It is translated as CASSDPRGAAPTQYF.

This clonotype was recorded many times. The gene calls are TRBV28 and TRBJ2-5; a possible D gene is TRBD1 (6 bases). Trimming took 5 bases from V and 5 from J, leaving 12 bases between them. Germline V lookup: CDR1 MDHEN, CDR2 SYDVKM. The CDR3 length is 13 residues. CDR3 region: CASSPRQEETQYF. The CDR3 bases are TGTGCCAGCAGTCCGCGACAGGAGGAGACCCAGTACTTC.

This clonotype was seen a handful of times. The chain is built from TRBV12-3 or TRBV12-4 and TRBJ1-2, with D unclear. The CDR3 is 14 amino acids. Trimming pared 7 bases from V and 5 bases from J, leaving 17 bases between. Here the CDR3 DNA reads TGTGCCAGCACCTACAGTAGTACGATATATGGCTACACCTTC. This encodes CASTYSSTIYGYTF.

This clonotype was counted only a few times. The rearrangement joins TRBV21-1 to TRBJ2-4; TRBD1 reflects the table's D call only, with no check against the DNA. TRBV21-1 is flagged as a pseudogene. This CDR3 is 18 amino acids long. The CDR3 loop reads CASSKWGPGRVAKNIQYF. The CDR3 nucleotides are TGTGCCAGCAGCAAATGGGGCCCGGGGAGGGTAGCCAAAAACATTCAGTACTTC.

The table lists this clonotype with many counts. The rearrangement joins TRBV13 to TRBJ1-4; 9 positions agree with TRBD1. Looked up from germline, CDR1 is PRHDT and CDR2 is FYEKMQ (reference sequence). J was trimmed by 6 bases and V by 5 bases; bases with no gene match: 10. This CDR3 has 16 amino acids. This CDR3 reads CASSASLQGADEKLFF. In nucleotides, the CDR3 is TGTGCCAGCAGCGCCTCGCTACAGGGGGCGGATGAAAAACTGTTTTTT.

This clonotype was detected only a few times. The chain uses TRBV20-1 and TRBJ2-3; D remains ambiguous. Germline assignment: CDR1 DFQATT and CDR2 SNEGSKA (reference sequence). Between the trimmed V and J ends, which lost 1 base and 3 bases, there was a span of 8 bases. The CDR3 has 13 amino acids. CDR3 sequence reads: CSARATVTDTQYF. DNA of the CDR3: TGCAGTGCTAGAGCGACTGTAACAGATACGCAGTATTTT.

The V call is TRBV28, the J call TRBJ2-7; perhaps D is TRBD1 or TRBD2 (5 bases each). Trimming stripped 6 bases from V and 2 bases from J, with 11 bases between. The CDR3 covers 13 residues. Germline lookup yields CDR1 MDHEN and CDR2 SYDVKM. The DNA for the CDR3 is TGTGCCAGCAGGTGGGACCCGACCTACGAGCAGTACTTC. As protein: CASRWDPTYEQYF. The full variable domain, completed using reference TRBV28 and TRBJ2-7, is DVKVTQSSRYLVKRTGEKVFLECVQDMDHENMFWYRQDPGLGLRLIYFSYDVKMKEKGDIPEGYSVSREKKERFSLILESASTNQTSMYLCASRWDPTYEQYFGPGTRLTVT.

V and J are TRBV2 and TRBJ1-4, with D hard to call. The ends were cut back, 6 bases at V and 8 bases at J, with 10 bases in the middle. This CDR3 is 12 amino acids long. Germline V gene sequence: CDR1 SNHLY, CDR2 FYNNEI. The chain's CDR3 is CASSVLTEKLFF. The CDR3 DNA follows: TGTGCCAGCAGCGTCTTAACAGAAAAACTGTTTTTT.

CDR3 nucleotide sequence: TGTGCCAGCGCTGACCTAGGGGGCGGTGGCACTGAAGCTTTCTTT. Translated: CASADLGGGGTEAFF. This chain connects TRBV6-2 or TRBV6-3 to TRBJ1-1, with TRBD1 identical over 7 bases. The V gene's germline CDR1 is MNHEY and CDR2 SVGEGT. The V gene end was trimmed by 8 bases and the J gene end by 4 bases; junction bases not matched to a gene: 13. This CDR3 is 15 amino acids long.

This clonotype was counted ten times or more. The chain joins TRBV5-5 to TRBJ2-7; 9 positions agree with TRBD2. V shed 0 bases, J shed 5 bases, and the junction held 6 bases outside the gene matches. The germline gives CDR1 SGHKS, CDR2 YYEKEE (reference sequence). There are 15 residues in the CDR3. CDR3 DNA: TGTGCCAGCAGCTTGGAAGGGACTAGCATCAACGAGCAGTACTTC. Protein sequence: CASSLEGTSINEQYF.